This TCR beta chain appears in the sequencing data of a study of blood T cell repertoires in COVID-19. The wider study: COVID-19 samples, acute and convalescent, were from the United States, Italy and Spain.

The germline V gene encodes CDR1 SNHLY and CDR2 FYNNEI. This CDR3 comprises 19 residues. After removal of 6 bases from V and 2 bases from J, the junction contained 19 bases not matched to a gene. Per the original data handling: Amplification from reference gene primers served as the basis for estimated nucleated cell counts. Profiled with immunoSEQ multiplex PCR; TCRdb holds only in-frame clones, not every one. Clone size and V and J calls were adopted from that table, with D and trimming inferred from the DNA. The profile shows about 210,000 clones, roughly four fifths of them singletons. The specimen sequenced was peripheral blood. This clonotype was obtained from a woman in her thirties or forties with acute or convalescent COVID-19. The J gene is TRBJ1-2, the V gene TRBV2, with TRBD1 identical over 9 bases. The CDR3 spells CASSFAGTGRNLANYGYTF. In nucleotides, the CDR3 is TGTGCCAGCAGCTTTGCCGGGACAGGGAGGAATCTCGCCAACTATGGCTACACCTTC. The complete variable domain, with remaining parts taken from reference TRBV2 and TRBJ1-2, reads EPEVTQTPSHQVTQMGQEVILRCVPISNHLYFYWYRQILGQKVEFLVSFYNNEISEKSEIFDDQFSVERPDGSNFTLKIRSTKLEDSAMYFCASSFAGTGRNLANYGYTFGSGTRLTVV.